The following is a TCR beta chain sequence with its context. These data are taken from a study of control samples from healthy donors and cancer patients. The CDR3 extends over 15 amino acids. Germline lookup yields CDR1 SGHRS and CDR2 YFSETQ. J gave up 4 bases and V 3 bases, and 7 bases lay outside the gene matches. Repertoires were generated with immunoSEQ multiplex PCR, while TCRdb's copy carries only in-frame clones and drops some. Of about 170,000 clones listed, about 86% were seen once; the top ten hold 4.5% to 6%. Sequencing was carried out using blood. The chain links TRBV5-1 to TRBJ1-1; 9 positions agree with TRBD1. This receptor was obtained from a woman aged 30 to 39 in good health. The CDR3 is CASSSGQGGGTEAFF. In nucleotides, the CDR3 is TGCGCCAGCAGCTCGGGACAGGGAGGGGGCACTGAAGCTTTCTTT.